Listed here are 29 T cell receptor beta chains from one sample, sequenced in a study of cytomegalovirus exposure and HLA in healthy donors. The primer mix had 60 Vbeta and 13 Jbeta primers. The assay was immunoSEQ multiplex PCR, and TCRdb's table has in-frame clones only and misses some. This table has more than 150,000 clones, approximately 88% appearing once. The sequencing input was PBMCs. The receptors derive from a boy between 5 and 17 years old in good health and CMV-seronegative.

The gene calls are TRBV9 and TRBJ2-3; maybe TRBD1 (5 bases). Germline V gene sequence: CDR1 SGDLS, CDR2 YYNGEE. Trimming cost V 0 bases and J 0 bases, with 11 bases left between them. The CDR3 covers 16 residues. The CDR3 region has the DNA TGTGCCAGCAGCGTAGGAGACAGCACTAGCACAGATACGCAGTATTTT. This gives the protein CASSVGDSTSTDTQYF.

This chain joins TRBV27 and TRBJ2-3, with a weak D call TRBD1 (5 bases). This CDR3 has 18 residues. With 10 bases removed from V and 0 bases from J, the gap between germline ends came to 26 bases. The germline CDR1 and CDR2 sequences are MNHEY and SMNVEV (reference sequence). The CDR3 bases are TGTGCCACCGTCAATGTTAGACAGCCACGGTACAGCACAGATACGCAGTATTTT. It codes for CATVNVRQPRYSTDTQYF.

The chain uses TRBV4-2 and TRBJ2-4; 11 nucleotides align to TRBD2. Trimming at V came to 4 bases and at J to 4 bases, leaving 6 bases not matched to a gene. Germline values: CDR1 LGHNA, CDR2 YNFKEQ. This CDR3 region has 16 residues. Here the CDR3 reads CASSLRGTSGKNIQYF. The CDR3 DNA sequence: TGTGCCAGCAGCCTCCGTGGGACTAGCGGAAAAAACATTCAGTACTTC.

The chain carries TRBV25-1 and TRBJ1-1, with TRBD1 as a possible D gene (6 bases). Trimming took 4 bases from V and 4 from J, leaving 13 bases between them. The CDR3 has 14 residues. The germline CDR1 and CDR2 sequences are MGHDK and SYGVNS. This CDR3 is CASSGEGGGTEAFF. In DNA form, the CDR3 reads TGTGCCAGCAGTGGCGAGGGGGGGGGCACTGAAGCTTTCTTT.

The CDR3 is CASSTGGSGNTIYF. The DNA for the CDR3 is TGTGCCAGCTCGACAGGGGGCTCTGGAAACACCATATATTTT. The V gene is TRBV18, the J gene TRBJ1-3; TRBD1 matches 9 bases. There are 14 residues in the CDR3. Germline CDR1 KGHSH, CDR2 LQKENI. The V and J ends lost 6 bases and 0 bases, in that order; junction bases with no gene match: 0.

The chain links TRBV6-5 to TRBJ1-5; TRBD1 aligns across 7 bases. The CDR3 contains 15 residues. J lost 4 bases, V lost 6 bases, and 9 bases had no gene match. The germline V gene has CDR1 MNHEY and CDR2 SVGAGI. The CDR3: CASSSDRELNQPQHF. The CDR3 region has the DNA TGTGCCAGCAGCTCCGACAGGGAACTTAATCAGCCCCAGCATTTT.

The V gene is TRBV7-2, the J gene TRBJ1-4; tentatively, D is TRBD1 (5 bases). The V gene lost 1 base and the J gene lost 0 bases, with 15 bases spanning the gap. Per the germline V gene, CDR1 is SGHTA and CDR2 is FQGNSA. The CDR3 runs 18 residues. In nucleotides, the CDR3 is TGTGCCAGCAGCTTAGGAATCGGGGGACTAGCAACTAATGAAAAACTGTTTTTT. This translates into CASSLGIGGLATNEKLFF.

With regard to this clone: Sequence at one end of the junction differs from germline and may be a read error. The genes are TRBV6-1 and TRBJ1-5; D is uncertain. The germline gives CDR1 MNHNS, CDR2 SASEGT. CDR3 length equals 14 residues. CDR3 in amino acids: CASSPSKSIQPQHF. CDR3 DNA: TGTGCCAGCAGTCCCTCCAAGAGCATTCAGCCCCAGCATTTT.

The CDR3 DNA reads as TGTGCCAGTACTCCCAGGGCGGGGGAGACCCAGTACTTC. This sequence encodes CASTPRAGETQYF. This sequence joins TRBV19 and TRBJ2-5, with a tentative D call TRBD2 (6 bases). Trimming stripped 7 bases from V and 5 bases from J, with 14 bases between. This CDR3 is built from 13 residues. Germline V gene lookup returns CDR1 LNHDA and CDR2 SQIVND (reference sequence).

The chain combines TRBV30 with TRBJ2-1, with 7 bases aligning to TRBD2. Germline V gene sequence: CDR1 GTSNPN, CDR2 SVGIG (reference sequence). The V gene end was trimmed by 2 bases and the J gene end by 0 bases; junction bases not matched to a gene: 13. This CDR3 is 18 amino acids long. The DNA for the CDR3 is TGTGCCTGGAGTCGGACCCTCTCTAGCGGAAGCTCCTACAATGAGCAGTTCTTC. It specifies CAWSRTLSSGSSYNEQFF.

The chain uses TRBV27 and TRBJ2-7, with no clear D. The CDR3 spans 15 residues. The V end lost 3 bases, the J end lost 1 base, and 13 bases lay between the germline ends. Germline CDR1 reads MNHEY; CDR2 reads SMNVEV (reference sequence). This CDR3 reads CASSLRPGLSYEQYF. CDR3 nucleotide sequence: TGTGCCAGCAGTTTGAGGCCCGGATTGTCCTACGAGCAGTACTTC.

V gene TRBV10-3 combines with J gene TRBJ2-1; D not certain. V was trimmed by 3 bases and J by 8 bases, leaving 14 bases between them. The CDR3 length is 14 residues. Per the germline V gene, CDR1 is ENHRY and CDR2 is SYGVKD. CDR3 sequence: CAISDGRAMHEQFF. In DNA form, the CDR3 reads TGTGCCATCAGTGACGGTCGAGCCATGCATGAGCAGTTCTTC.

The chain uses TRBV14 and TRBJ1-1; maybe TRBD1 (6 bases). Germline V gene sequence: CDR1 SGHDN, CDR2 FVKESK. With 3 bases removed from V and 0 bases from J, the gap between germline ends came to 20 bases. The CDR3 consists of 18 residues. As DNA, the CDR3 is TGTGCCAGCAGCCAGATGACAGGATCCCGGTCGGTGAACACTGAAGCTTTCTTT. This encodes CASSQMTGSRSVNTEAFF.

As concerns this clone: A read error may produce the germline difference seen at one junction end. V usage is TRBV7-9 and J usage is TRBJ2-7, with D perhaps matching TRBD1 (5 bases). There are 13 residues in the CDR3. Germline V gene sequence: CDR1 SEHNR, CDR2 FQNEAQ (reference sequence). The CDR3 nucleotides read TGTTCCAGCAGCTTACAGTCAGGGTACGAGCAGTACTTC. Translation gives CSSSLQSGYEQYF.

The V and J genes are TRBV11-2 and TRBJ2-5, with TRBD2 matching over 7 bases. CDR3 length: 13 residues. Germline-derived CDR1 and CDR2 are SGHAT and FQNNGV. The V gene end was trimmed by 7 bases and the J gene end by 4 bases; junction bases not matched to a gene: 6. The CDR3 nucleotides read TGTGCCAGCACTCCGACTAGCCGAGAGACCCAGTACTTC. It specifies CASTPTSRETQYF.

This clone was observed a handful of times. The chain combines TRBV5-1 with TRBJ1-3; 8 nucleotides match TRBD1. The CDR3 runs to 15 residues. Germline CDR1 and CDR2: SGHRS and YFSETQ. Unmatched junction bases numbered 7, after V lost 4 bases and J lost 4 bases. The DNA for the CDR3 is TGCGCCAGCAGCCTCCCTAGGACAGGGGGAAACACCATATATTTT. As protein: CASSLPRTGGNTIYF. Combining the CDR3 with reference TRBV5-1 and TRBJ1-3 gives the whole variable domain KAGVTQTPRYLIKTRGQQVTLSCSPISGHRSVSWYQQTPGQGLQFLFEYFSETQRNKGNFPGRFSGRQFSNSRSEMNVSTLELGDSALYLCASSLPRTGGNTIYFGEGSWLTVV.

The genes are TRBV19 and TRBJ2-7, with D perhaps TRBD1 (6 bases). This CDR3 comprises 15 residues. Germline-derived CDR1 and CDR2 are LNHDA and SQIVND (reference sequence). Trimming took off 5 bases at V and 5 bases at J, with 19 bases between the two ends. This chain's CDR3 is CASSFPGQLPNEQYF. CDR3 bases: TGTGCCAGTAGTTTTCCGGGACAACTTCCCAACGAGCAGTACTTC. Full variable domain (remainder filled in from reference TRBV19 and TRBJ2-7): DGGITQSPKYLFRKEGQNVTLSCEQNLNHDAMYWYRQDPGQGLRLIYYSQIVNDFQKGDIAEGYSVSREKKESFPLTVTSAQKNPTAFYLCASSFPGQLPNEQYFGPGTRLTVT.

This clone appeared a few times. In DNA form, the CDR3 reads TGTGCCATCAGTGATCTAGCGGGGAGGGGGATGAACACTGAAGCTTTCTTT. It codes for CAISDLAGRGMNTEAFF. This rearrangement joins TRBV10-3 to TRBJ1-1; a weak D match, TRBD1 (6 bases). The CDR3 has 17 amino acids. With 3 bases removed from V and 0 bases from J, the gap between germline ends came to 17 bases. Germline V CDR1 and CDR2: ENHRY, SYGVKD.

CDR3: CAWRPGQGMNTEAFF. The CDR3 coding sequence is TGTGCCTGGAGACCGGGACAGGGGATGAACACTGAAGCTTTCTTT. The chain carries TRBV30 and TRBJ1-1, with TRBD1 matching 10 bases. CDR3 length equals 15 residues. Germline lookup yields CDR1 GTSNPN and CDR2 SVGIG (reference sequence). After removal of 3 bases from V and 0 bases from J, the junction contained 4 bases not matched to a gene.

A single count supports this clone. The J gene is TRBJ1-5, the V gene TRBV19, with D hard to call. Germline V CDR1 and CDR2: LNHDA, SQIVND (reference sequence). The CDR3 consists of 12 residues. V was shortened by 6 bases and J by 4 bases, with 7 bases between the two germline ends. The CDR3 sequence is CASSLINQPQHF. The CDR3 nucleotides read TGTGCCAGTAGCCTTATTAATCAGCCCCAGCATTTT.

The V gene is TRBV4-1, the J gene TRBJ2-5; D might be TRBD1 (6 bases). Deletions cut 1 base from V and 5 bases from J, with 17 bases between. The CDR3 runs to 16 residues. Per the germline V gene, CDR1 is MGHRA and CDR2 is YSYEKL. The chain's CDR3 is CASSQVWGPVGETQYF. The DNA for the CDR3 is TGCGCCAGCAGCCAAGTGTGGGGGCCCGTTGGCGAGACCCAGTACTTC.

The chain uses TRBV9 and TRBJ2-1, with TRBD2 matching over 8 bases. There are 17 residues in the CDR3. V lost 0 bases and J lost 6; bases outside the gene matches: 11. The germline gives CDR1 SGDLS, CDR2 YYNGEE. The CDR3 protein is CASSVDPPGLVLNEQFF. The DNA of the CDR3 is TGTGCCAGCAGCGTAGATCCGCCGGGACTAGTACTCAATGAGCAGTTCTTC.

This clone appeared a single time. The chain joins TRBV7-2 to TRBJ1-2, with 9 bases that match TRBD1. Germline CDR1 reads SGHTA; CDR2 reads FQGNSA. V was clipped by 5 bases and J by 8 bases; unmatched bases: 15. The CDR3 length is 16 residues. CDR3 sequence reads: CASSLEQGAVVKGYTF. CDR3 DNA sequence: TGTGCCAGCAGCCTCGAACAGGGGGCGGTAGTCAAAGGCTACACCTTC.

The rearrangement uses TRBV5-1 and TRBJ1-5; possible D gene TRBD1, 5 bases. With 0 bases removed from V and 7 bases from J, the gap between germline ends came to 14 bases. Germline V lookup: CDR1 SGHRS, CDR2 YFSETQ. This CDR3 has 15 amino acids. Here the CDR3 reads CASSLDQGGGQPQHF. Written as DNA, the CDR3 is TGCGCCAGCAGCTTGGACCAGGGTGGGGGGCAGCCCCAGCATTTT. The full variable domain, rest sourced from reference TRBV5-1 and TRBJ1-5, is KAGVTQTPRYLIKTRGQQVTLSCSPISGHRSVSWYQQTPGQGLQFLFEYFSETQRNKGNFPGRFSGRQFSNSRSEMNVSTLELGDSALYLCASSLDQGGGQPQHFGDGTRLSIL.

The chain recombines TRBV5-1 with TRBJ2-7; 8 nucleotides agree with TRBD2. With 3 bases clipped from V and 2 bases from J, the junction kept 7 bases outside the gene matches. Germline loops: CDR1 SGHRS, CDR2 YFSETQ. This CDR3 is 15 amino acids long. CDR3 nucleotide sequence: TGCGCCAGCAGCTCGGGACTAGTGGTGACCTACGAGCAGTACTTC. The encoded protein is CASSSGLVVTYEQYF.

This clone was counted a single time. The chain employs TRBV6-5 and TRBJ2-2; D unresolved. Trimming left V 0 bases short and J 5 bases short, with 13 bases between. This CDR3 region has 16 residues. Germline lookup yields CDR1 MNHEY and CDR2 SVGAGI. The CDR3 sequence is CASSYSLLGSTGELFF. In nucleotides, the CDR3 is TGTGCCAGCAGTTACTCGTTACTGGGCTCTACCGGGGAGCTGTTTTTT.

The chain links TRBV25-1 to TRBJ1-2, with D tentatively TRBD1 (6 bases). This CDR3 has 14 residues. Per the germline V gene, CDR1 is MGHDK and CDR2 is SYGVNS. Trimming took 4 bases from V and 2 from J, leaving 11 bases between them. CDR3 loop: CASSVGGANYGYTF. CDR3 nucleotides: TGTGCCAGCAGTGTAGGGGGGGCAAACTATGGCTACACCTTC.

The CDR3 DNA is TGTGCCAGCAGTTACCCGGGACTAGAGCAGTTCTTC. The encoded protein is CASSYPGLEQFF. The rearrangement uses TRBV6-5 and TRBJ2-1; 7 bases are shared with TRBD2. The CDR3 runs 12 residues. The V segment lost 2 bases and the J segment 10 bases; nucleotides outside the gene matches: 2. Germline-derived CDR1 and CDR2 are MNHEY and SVGAGI.

The chain has TRBV4-3 and TRBJ1-6, with 9 positions matching TRBD1. The V gene's germline CDR1 is LGHNA and CDR2 YSLEER. The CDR3 is 17 amino acids. V shed 1 base, J shed 6 bases, and the junction held 7 bases outside the gene matches. The CDR3 reads CASSQVLGTGTNSPLHF. CDR3 coding DNA: TGCGCCAGCAGCCAAGTGTTAGGGACAGGGACTAATTCACCCCTCCACTTT.